This T cell receptor (beta chain) was recorded in a study of cytomegalovirus exposure and HLA in healthy donors. Study in general: A data release that came early held about 89 million unique TCRs from HLA-typed donors. Study findings and constraints: Earlier results showed most TCR beta V segments being productive about 87% or about 30% of the time.

About this clone itself: Its antigen is currently unknown.

A multiplex PCR was run with 60 Vbeta primers and 13 Jbeta primers. Repertoires were generated with immunoSEQ multiplex PCR, while TCRdb's copy carries only in-frame clones and drops some. The sample contains about 180,000 clones, about 80% of which appear only once. V dropped 5 bases and J dropped 0; count of bases not matched to a gene: 10. Germline values: CDR1 SGHTA, CDR2 FQGNSA. The CDR3 is 16 residues long. The sequencing sample was made of PBMCs. The J gene is TRBJ2-7, the V gene TRBV7-2; the match to TRBD2 covers 7 bases. The TCR originated in a woman in her forties or fifties in good health and CMV-seronegative. Written as DNA, the CDR3 is TGTGCCAGCAGCGTCACCGGGACTACACCCTCCTACGAGCAGTACTTC. It codes for CASSVTGTTPSYEQYF. The complete variable domain, with remaining parts taken from reference TRBV7-2 and TRBJ2-7, reads GAGVSQSPSNKVTEKGKDVELRCDPISGHTALYWYRQSLGQGLEFLIYFQGNSAPDKSGLPSDRFSAERTGGSVSTLTIQRTQQEDSAVYLCASSVTGTTPSYEQYFGPGTRLTVT.